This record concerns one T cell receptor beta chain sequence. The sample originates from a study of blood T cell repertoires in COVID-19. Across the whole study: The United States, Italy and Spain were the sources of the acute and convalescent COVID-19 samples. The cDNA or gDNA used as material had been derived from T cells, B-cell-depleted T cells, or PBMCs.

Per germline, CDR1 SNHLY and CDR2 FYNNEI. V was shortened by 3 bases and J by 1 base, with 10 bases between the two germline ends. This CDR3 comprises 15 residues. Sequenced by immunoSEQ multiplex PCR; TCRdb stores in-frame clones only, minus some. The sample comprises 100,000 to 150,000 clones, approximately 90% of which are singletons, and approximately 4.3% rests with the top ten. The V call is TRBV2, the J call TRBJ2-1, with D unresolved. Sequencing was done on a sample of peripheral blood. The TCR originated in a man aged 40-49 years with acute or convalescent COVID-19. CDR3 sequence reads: CASSDLSGSYNEQFF. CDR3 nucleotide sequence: TGTGCCAGCAGTGATTTGTCAGGTTCCTACAATGAGCAGTTCTTC.